Described below is a single T cell receptor beta chain sequence and its context. The CDR3 totals 14 residues. Trimming removed 0 bases at V and 1 base at J, with 7 bases between. Germline-derived CDR1 and CDR2 are SGHRS and YFSETQ. In the study's own analysis: It was from reference gene primer amplification that nucleated cell counts were estimated. The assay was immunoSEQ multiplex PCR, and TCRdb's table has in-frame clones only and misses some. From that table come the V and J calls and clone size; the DNA was used to work out D and trimming. Found here are over 100,000 clones, 65% to 90% of them singletons; the top ten hold about 11%. These data come from a study of blood T cell repertoires in COVID-19. As for the study in general: The cDNA or gDNA used as material had been derived from T cells, B-cell-depleted T cells, or PBMCs.

The chain employs TRBV5-1 and TRBJ1-2; no clear D. The TCR comes from a man aged 80 or over with acute or convalescent COVID-19. Sequenced material: peripheral blood. The CDR3 loop reads CASSLGQVNYGYTF. CDR3 coding DNA: TGCGCCAGCAGCTTGGGGCAGGTTAACTATGGCTACACCTTC.